This T cell receptor beta chain was captured by sequencing in a study of CD4 T cells in relation to SARS-CoV-2 and coronaviruses. General study findings and limits: Crossreactive clones expanded significantly less to SARS-CoV-2 than monoreactive clones.

On this clone itself: Its antigen is undetermined.

The repertoire was sequenced with immunoSEQ multiplex PCR; TCRdb's copy has only in-frame clones and lacks some. The sample has tens of thousands of clones; about 75% are singletons. The unexposed donors gave CD4+ T cells in about 2011-2018, prior to COVID-19. After more than eight days of culture, CD4+ T cells were isolated. The V gene's germline CDR1 is SSHAT and CDR2 FNYEAQ (reference sequence). This CDR3 comprises 16 residues. J was trimmed by 6 bases and V by 6 bases; bases with no gene match: 6. The receptor's source is a human donor in good health. The V gene is TRBV7-7, the J gene TRBJ2-1, with TRBD2 matching over 15 bases. The specimen sequenced was CD4+ T cells from PBMCs, cultured in vitro. CDR3 DNA sequence: TGTGCCAGCAGTTCCGGACTAGCGGGAGGGGGCAATGAGCAGTTCTTC. Protein product: CASSSGLAGGGNEQFF.